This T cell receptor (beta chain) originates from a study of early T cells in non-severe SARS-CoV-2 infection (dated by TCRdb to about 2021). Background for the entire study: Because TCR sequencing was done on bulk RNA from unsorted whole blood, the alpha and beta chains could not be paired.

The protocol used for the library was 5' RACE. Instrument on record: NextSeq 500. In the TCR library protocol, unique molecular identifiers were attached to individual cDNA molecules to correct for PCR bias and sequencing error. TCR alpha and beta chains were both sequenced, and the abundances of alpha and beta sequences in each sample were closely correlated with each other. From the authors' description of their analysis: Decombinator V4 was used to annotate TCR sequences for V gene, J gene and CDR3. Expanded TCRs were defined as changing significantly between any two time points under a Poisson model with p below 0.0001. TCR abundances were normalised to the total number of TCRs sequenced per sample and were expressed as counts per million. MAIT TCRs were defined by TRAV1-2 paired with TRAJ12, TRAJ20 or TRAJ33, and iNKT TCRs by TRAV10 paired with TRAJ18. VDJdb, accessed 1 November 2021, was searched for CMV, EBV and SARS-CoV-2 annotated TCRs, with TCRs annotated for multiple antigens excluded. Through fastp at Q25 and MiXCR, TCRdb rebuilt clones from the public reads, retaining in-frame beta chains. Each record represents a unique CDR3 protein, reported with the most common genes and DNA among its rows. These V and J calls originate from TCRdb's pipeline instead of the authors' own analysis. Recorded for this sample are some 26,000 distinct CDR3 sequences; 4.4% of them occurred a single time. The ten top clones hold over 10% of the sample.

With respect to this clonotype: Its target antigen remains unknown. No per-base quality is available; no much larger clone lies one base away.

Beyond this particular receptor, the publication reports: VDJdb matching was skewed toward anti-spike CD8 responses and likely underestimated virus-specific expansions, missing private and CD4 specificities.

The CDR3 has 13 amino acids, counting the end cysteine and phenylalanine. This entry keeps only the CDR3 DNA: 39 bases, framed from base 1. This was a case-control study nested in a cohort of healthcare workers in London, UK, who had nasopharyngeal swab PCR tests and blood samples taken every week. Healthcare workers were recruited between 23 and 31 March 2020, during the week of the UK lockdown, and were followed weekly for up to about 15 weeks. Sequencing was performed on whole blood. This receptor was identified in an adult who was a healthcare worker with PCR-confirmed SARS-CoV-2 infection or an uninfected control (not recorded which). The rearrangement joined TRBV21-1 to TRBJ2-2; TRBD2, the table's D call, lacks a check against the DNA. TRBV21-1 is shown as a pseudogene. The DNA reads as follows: TGTGCCAGCAGCAAAGACCCTCTCGGGGAGCTGTTTTTT. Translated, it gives CASSKDPLGELFF.